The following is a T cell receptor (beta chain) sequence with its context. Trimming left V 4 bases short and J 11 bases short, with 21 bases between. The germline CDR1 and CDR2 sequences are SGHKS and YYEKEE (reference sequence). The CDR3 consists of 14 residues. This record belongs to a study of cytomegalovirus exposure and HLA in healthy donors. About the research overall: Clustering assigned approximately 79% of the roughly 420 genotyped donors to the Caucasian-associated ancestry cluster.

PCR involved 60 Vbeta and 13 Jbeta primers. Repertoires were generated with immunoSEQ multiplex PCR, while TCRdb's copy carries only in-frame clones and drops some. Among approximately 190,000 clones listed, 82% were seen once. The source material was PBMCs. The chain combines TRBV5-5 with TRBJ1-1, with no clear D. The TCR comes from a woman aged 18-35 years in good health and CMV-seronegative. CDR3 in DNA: TGTGCCAGCAGCCAGTGGATCGGGGTTGAGGACGCTTTCTTT. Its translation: CASSQWIGVEDAFF.